Following are 8 T cell receptor beta chains from one sample sequenced in a study of cytomegalovirus exposure and HLA in healthy donors. The PCR used 60 Vbeta and 13 Jbeta primers. TCRdb keeps only in-frame clones here, not all; method: immunoSEQ multiplex PCR. The top ten clones hold approximately 2.4% of a sample with roughly 290,000 clones, roughly 90% of them seen once. Sample: PBMCs. These receptors all come from a woman between 18 and 29 years old in good health and CMV-seronegative.

The chain uses TRBV6-1 and TRBJ2-7; D gene unclear. This CDR3 has 15 amino acids. Germline-derived CDR1 and CDR2 are MNHNS and SASEGT. V was shortened by 1 base and J by 3 bases, with 13 bases between the two germline ends. The CDR3 DNA reads as TGTGCCAGCAGTGAAGGTGGGCAAGCCCTCTACGAGCAGTACTTC. Translated: CASSEGGQALYEQYF.

The chain employs TRBV19 and TRBJ1-2, with D possibly TRBD1 on 5 matching bases. V lost 4 bases and J 4 bases, leaving 13 bases between the germline ends. Germline CDR1 LNHDA, CDR2 SQIVND (reference sequence). The CDR3 is 14 residues long. Here the CDR3 DNA reads TGTGCCAGTAGTACTCCGGGACTGATCTATGGCTACACCTTC. Translation gives CASSTPGLIYGYTF. The full variable domain, its missing parts supplied by reference TRBV19 and TRBJ1-2, is DGGITQSPKYLFRKEGQNVTLSCEQNLNHDAMYWYRQDPGQGLRLIYYSQIVNDFQKGDIAEGYSVSREKKESFPLTVTSAQKNPTAFYLCASSTPGLIYGYTFGSGTRLTVV.

V usage is TRBV5-1 and J usage is TRBJ1-1; D might be TRBD1 (6 bases). The CDR3 contains 14 residues. Germline CDR1 is SGHRS and CDR2 is YFSETQ. Trimming left V 3 bases short and J 5 bases short, with 14 bases between. The CDR3 reads CASSSWGQGTEAFF. The CDR3, as DNA: TGCGCCAGCAGCTCTTGGGGGCAAGGGACTGAAGCTTTCTTT.

The chain carries TRBV29-1 and TRBJ2-3; maybe TRBD2 (6 bases). The CDR3 runs 14 residues. From germline, CDR1 is SQVTM and CDR2 ANQGSEA. Trimming removed 6 bases from V and 0 bases from J, with 13 bases in between. The DNA of the CDR3 is TGCAGCGTCCATCCGGGACTTAGCACAGATACGCAGTATTTT. Translated, it gives CSVHPGLSTDTQYF.

The V and J genes are TRBV5-4 and TRBJ2-5; D ambiguous. The CDR3 is made up of 14 amino acids. Germline CDR1 reads SGHNT; CDR2 reads YYREEE (reference sequence). Trimming shortened V by 3 bases and J by 1 base, and 10 bases separated the two germline ends. The CDR3: CASSSPGPQETQYF. CDR3 coding DNA: TGTGCCAGCAGCTCGCCCGGTCCCCAAGAGACCCAGTACTTC.

The chain recombines TRBV27 with TRBJ1-5; D is unclear. The germline gives CDR1 MNHEY, CDR2 SMNVEV (reference sequence). This CDR3 is 16 amino acids long. Trimming pared 2 bases from V and 3 bases from J, leaving 14 bases between. In DNA, the CDR3 is TGTGCCAGCAGTTTAAGAGGGTTCGGAGACAATCAGCCCCAGCATTTT. Translated, it gives CASSLRGFGDNQPQHF.

The rearrangement uses TRBV9 and TRBJ2-6; unclear D gene. The CDR3 has 16 amino acids. Per the germline V gene, CDR1 is SGDLS and CDR2 is YYNGEE. The V end lost 0 bases, the J end lost 5 bases, and 12 bases lay between the germline ends. CDR3 nucleotide sequence: TGTGCCAGCAGCGTAGGCCTTGGTTACTGGGCCAACGTCCTGACTTTC. As protein: CASSVGLGYWANVLTF.

The chain has TRBV25-1 and TRBJ1-5, with D possibly matching TRBD1 (6 bases). The CDR3 totals 18 residues. Trimming removed 6 bases at V and 4 bases at J, with 25 bases between. Germline V gives CDR1 MGHDK, CDR2 SYGVNS. DNA of the CDR3: TGTGCCAGCAGCCTAGAAACTGGACAGAGATGGAGGAATCAGCCCCAGCATTTT. This gives the protein CASSLETGQRWRNQPQHF.